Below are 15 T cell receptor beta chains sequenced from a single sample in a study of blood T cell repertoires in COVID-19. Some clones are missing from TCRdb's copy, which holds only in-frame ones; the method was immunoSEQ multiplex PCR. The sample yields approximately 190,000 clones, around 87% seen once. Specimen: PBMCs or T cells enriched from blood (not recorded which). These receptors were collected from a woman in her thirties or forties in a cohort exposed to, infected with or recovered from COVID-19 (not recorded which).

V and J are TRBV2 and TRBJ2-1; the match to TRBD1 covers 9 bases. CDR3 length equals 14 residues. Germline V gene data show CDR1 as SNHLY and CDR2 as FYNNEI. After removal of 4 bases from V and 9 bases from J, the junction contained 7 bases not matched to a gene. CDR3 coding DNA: TGTGCCAGCAGTGGACGGACAGGGGTAGTTGAGCAGTTCTTC. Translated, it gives CASSGRTGVVEQFF.

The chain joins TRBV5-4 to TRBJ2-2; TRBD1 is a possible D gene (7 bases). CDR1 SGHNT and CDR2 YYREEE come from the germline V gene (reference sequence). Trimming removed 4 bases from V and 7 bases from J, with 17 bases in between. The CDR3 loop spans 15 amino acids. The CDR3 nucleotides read TGTGCCAGCAGCCACCAACAGGGGACTCGCGGGGAGCTGTTTTTT. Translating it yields CASSHQQGTRGELFF.

DNA of the CDR3: TGTGCCAGCAAGCTTAGTTCAAAGCTCGGGGAGCTGTTTTTT. Translated: CASKLSSKLGELFF. This sequence joins TRBV7-9 and TRBJ2-2; no definite D call. Germline assignment: CDR1 SEHNR and CDR2 FQNEAQ (reference sequence). This CDR3 comprises 14 residues. Trimming shortened V by 7 bases and J by 7 bases, and 16 bases separated the two germline ends.

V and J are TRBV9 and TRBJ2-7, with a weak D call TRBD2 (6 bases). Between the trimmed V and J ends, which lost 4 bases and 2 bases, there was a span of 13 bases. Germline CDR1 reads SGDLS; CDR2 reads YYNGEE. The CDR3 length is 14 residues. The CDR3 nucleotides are TGTGCCAGCAGCTCCTCTAGCGCTACCTACGAGCAGTACTTC. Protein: CASSSSSATYEQYF.

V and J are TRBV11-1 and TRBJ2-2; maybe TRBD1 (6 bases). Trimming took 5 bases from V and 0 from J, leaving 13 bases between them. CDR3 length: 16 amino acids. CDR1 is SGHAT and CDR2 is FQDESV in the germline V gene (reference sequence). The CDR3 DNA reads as TGTGCCAGCAGCGCCGCCGAGGGGGCGAACACCGGGGAGCTGTTTTTT. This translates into CASSAAEGANTGELFF. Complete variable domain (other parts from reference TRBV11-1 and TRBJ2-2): EAEVAQSPRYKITEKSQAVAFWCDPISGHATLYWYRQILGQGPELLVQFQDESVVDDSQLPKDRFSAERLKGVDSTLKIQPAELGDSAMYLCASSAAEGANTGELFFGEGSRLTVL.

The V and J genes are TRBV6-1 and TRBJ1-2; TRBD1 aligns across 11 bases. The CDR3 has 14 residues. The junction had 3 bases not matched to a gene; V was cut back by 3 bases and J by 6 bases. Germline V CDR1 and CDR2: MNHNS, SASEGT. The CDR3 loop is CASSEGTGGDGYTF. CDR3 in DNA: TGTGCCAGCAGTGAGGGGACAGGGGGTGATGGCTACACCTTC.

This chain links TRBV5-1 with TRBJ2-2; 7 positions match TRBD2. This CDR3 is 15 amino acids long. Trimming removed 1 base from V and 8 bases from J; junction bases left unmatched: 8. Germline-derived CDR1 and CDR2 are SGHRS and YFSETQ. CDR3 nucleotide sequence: TGCGCCAGCAGCTTGTCCAGCCGAGCGGGAGGGGAGCTGTTTTTT. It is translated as CASSLSSRAGGELFF.

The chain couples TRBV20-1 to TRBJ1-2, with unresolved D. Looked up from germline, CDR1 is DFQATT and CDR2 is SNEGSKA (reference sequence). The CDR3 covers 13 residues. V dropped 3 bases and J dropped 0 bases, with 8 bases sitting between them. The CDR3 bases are TGCAGTGCTAGTATCGGGTCTAACTATGGCTACACCTTC. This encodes CSASIGSNYGYTF.

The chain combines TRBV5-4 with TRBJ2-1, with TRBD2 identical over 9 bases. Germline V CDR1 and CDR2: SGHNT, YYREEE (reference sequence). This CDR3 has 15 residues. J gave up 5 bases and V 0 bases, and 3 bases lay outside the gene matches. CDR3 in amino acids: CASSLGLAENNEQFF. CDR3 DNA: TGTGCCAGCAGCTTGGGACTAGCGGAGAACAATGAGCAGTTCTTC.

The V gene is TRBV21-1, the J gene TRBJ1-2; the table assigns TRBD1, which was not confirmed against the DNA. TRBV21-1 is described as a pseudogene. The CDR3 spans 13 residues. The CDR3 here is CASIDRGLRGYTF. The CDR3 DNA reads TGTGCCAGCATCGACAGGGGGCTGCGGGGCTACACCTTC.

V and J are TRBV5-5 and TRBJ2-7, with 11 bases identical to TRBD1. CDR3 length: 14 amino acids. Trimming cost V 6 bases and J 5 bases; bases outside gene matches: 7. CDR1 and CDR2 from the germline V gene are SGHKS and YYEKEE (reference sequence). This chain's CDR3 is CASTLGQGGDEQYF. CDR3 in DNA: TGTGCCAGCACCCTGGGACAGGGGGGAGACGAGCAGTACTTC.

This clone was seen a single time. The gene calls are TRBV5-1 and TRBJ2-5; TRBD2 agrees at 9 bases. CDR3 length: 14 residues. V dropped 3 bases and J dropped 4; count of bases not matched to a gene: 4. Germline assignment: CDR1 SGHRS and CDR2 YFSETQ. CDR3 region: CASSSQTSGETQYF. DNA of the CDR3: TGCGCCAGCAGCTCCCAGACTAGCGGAGAGACCCAGTACTTC.

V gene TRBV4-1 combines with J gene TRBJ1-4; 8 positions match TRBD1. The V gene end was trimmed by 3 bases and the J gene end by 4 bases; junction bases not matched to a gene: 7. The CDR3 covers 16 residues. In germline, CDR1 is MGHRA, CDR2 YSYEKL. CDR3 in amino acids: CASSQDLDRGNEKLFF. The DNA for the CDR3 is TGCGCCAGCAGCCAGGACTTAGACAGGGGTAATGAAAAACTGTTTTTT.

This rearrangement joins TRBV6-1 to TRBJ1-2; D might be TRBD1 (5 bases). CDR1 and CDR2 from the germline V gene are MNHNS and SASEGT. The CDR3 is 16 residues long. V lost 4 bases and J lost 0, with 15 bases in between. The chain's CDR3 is CASSARTTEANYGYTF. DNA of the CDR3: TGTGCCAGCAGTGCCCGGACAACTGAAGCTAACTATGGCTACACCTTC.

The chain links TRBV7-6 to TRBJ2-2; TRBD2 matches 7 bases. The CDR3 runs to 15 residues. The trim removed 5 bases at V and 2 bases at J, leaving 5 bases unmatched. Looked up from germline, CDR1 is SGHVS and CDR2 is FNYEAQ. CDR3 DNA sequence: TGTGCCAGCAGCAGTACTAGCGCAAACACCGGGGAGCTGTTTTTT. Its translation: CASSSTSANTGELFF.